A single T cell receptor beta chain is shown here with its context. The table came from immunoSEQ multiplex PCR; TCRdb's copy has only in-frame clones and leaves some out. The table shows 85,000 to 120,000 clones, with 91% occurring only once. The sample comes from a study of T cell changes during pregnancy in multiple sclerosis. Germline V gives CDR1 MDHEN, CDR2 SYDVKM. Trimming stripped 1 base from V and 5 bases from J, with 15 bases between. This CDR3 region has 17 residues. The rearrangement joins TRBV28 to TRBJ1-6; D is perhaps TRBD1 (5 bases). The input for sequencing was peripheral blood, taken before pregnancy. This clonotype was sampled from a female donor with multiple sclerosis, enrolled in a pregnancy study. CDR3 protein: CASSLSRDSPDNSPLHF. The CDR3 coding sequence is TGTGCCAGCAGTTTATCCCGCGACAGTCCAGATAATTCACCCCTCCACTTT.